The clone carrying this T cell receptor beta chain showed up just once. The antigen is unknown. This specimen comes from a study of cytomegalovirus exposure and HLA in healthy donors. Overall study findings and caveats: The investigators catalogued 164 TCR beta chains as cytomegalovirus-associated. The number of N-insertions in an Asian-associated ancestry cluster was reportedly below the approximately 600-donor mean in a later analysis. Excluded were some V segments that proved indistinguishable, including TRBV6-2 and TRBV6-3.

Germline V lookup: CDR1 SGHTA, CDR2 FQGNSA. The V and J ends lost 1 base and 1 base, in that order; junction bases with no gene match: 6. The CDR3 loop spans 18 amino acids. PCR primers comprised 60 Vbeta and 13 Jbeta primers. Here immunoSEQ multiplex PCR was the method, and the copy in TCRdb shows in-frame clones only, minus some. The sample contains 150,000 or so clones, around 80% of which appear only once. The TCR originated in a woman in her thirties or forties in good health and CMV-seropositive. The rearrangement links TRBV7-2 to TRBJ2-1; TRBD2 matches 11 bases. The sequencing input was PBMCs. The CDR3 bases are TGTGCCAGCAGCTTAGTCAGGCTAGCGGGAGGTTCCTACAATGAGCAGTTCTTC. This sequence encodes CASSLVRLAGGSYNEQFF.